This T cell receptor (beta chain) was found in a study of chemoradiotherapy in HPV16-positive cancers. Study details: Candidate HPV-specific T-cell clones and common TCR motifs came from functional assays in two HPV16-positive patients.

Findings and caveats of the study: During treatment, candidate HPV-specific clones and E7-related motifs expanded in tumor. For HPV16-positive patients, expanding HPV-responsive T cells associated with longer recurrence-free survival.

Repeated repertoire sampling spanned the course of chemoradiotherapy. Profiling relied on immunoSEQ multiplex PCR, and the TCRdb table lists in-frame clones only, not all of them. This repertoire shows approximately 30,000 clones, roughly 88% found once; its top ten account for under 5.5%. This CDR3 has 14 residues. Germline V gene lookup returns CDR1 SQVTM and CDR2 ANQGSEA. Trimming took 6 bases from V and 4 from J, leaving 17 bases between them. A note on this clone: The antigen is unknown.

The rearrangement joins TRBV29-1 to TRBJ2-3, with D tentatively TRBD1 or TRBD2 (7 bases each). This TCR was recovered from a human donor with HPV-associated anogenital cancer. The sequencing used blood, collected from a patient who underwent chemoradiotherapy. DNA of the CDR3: TGCAGCGTAACAGGGGAGGGAGGATCAGATACGCAGTATTTT. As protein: CSVTGEGGSDTQYF.